The present entry profiles one TCR beta chain with its context. Its cognate antigen is unknown. The entry originates in a study of cytomegalovirus exposure and HLA in healthy donors. The CDR3 sequence is 13 residues long. In germline, CDR1 is MNHEY, CDR2 SVGAGI. With 7 bases removed from V and 3 bases from J, the gap between germline ends came to 12 bases. The PCR contained 60 Vbeta and 13 Jbeta primers. Measured with immunoSEQ multiplex PCR; TCRdb has only the in-frame clones, and not every one. The sample has about 140,000 clones, 66% seen once. Broader study findings: For most subjects, TCR beta sequences were reported to predict HLA-A and HLA-B alleles with accuracy. CMV serostatus was the only immune exposure information that was available.

The genes are TRBV6-5 and TRBJ1-2; no clear D. This clonotype was sampled from a woman aged 55-75 years in good health and CMV-seronegative. The sample consisted of PBMCs. This chain's CDR3 is CASTTEDDYGYTF. The CDR3 DNA follows: TGTGCCAGCACGACGGAGGATGACTATGGCTACACCTTC.